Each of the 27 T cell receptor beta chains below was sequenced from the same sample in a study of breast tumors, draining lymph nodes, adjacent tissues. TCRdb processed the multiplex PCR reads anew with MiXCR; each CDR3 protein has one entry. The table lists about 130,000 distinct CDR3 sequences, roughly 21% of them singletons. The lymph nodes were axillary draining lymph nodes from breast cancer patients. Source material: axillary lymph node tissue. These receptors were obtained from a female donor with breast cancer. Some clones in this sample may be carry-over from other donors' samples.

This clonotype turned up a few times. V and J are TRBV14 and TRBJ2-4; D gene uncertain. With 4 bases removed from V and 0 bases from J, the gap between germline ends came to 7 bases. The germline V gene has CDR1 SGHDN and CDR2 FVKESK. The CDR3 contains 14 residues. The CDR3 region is CASSPELAKNIQYF. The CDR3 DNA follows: TGTGCCAGCAGCCCGGAGTTAGCCAAAAACATTCAGTACTTC.

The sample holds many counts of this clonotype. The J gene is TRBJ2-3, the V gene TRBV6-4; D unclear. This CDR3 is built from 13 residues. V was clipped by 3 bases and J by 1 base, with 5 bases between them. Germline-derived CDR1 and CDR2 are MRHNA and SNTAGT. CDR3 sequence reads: CASSESRTDTQYF. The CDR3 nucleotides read TGTGCCAGCAGTGAGTCACGCACAGATACGCAGTATTTT.

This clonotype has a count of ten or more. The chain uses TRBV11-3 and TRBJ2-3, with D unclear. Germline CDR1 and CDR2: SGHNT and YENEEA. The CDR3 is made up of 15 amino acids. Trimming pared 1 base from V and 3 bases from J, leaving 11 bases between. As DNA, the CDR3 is TGTGCCAGCAGCTTAGTCGGCACAACAACAGATACGCAGTATTTT. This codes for CASSLVGTTTDTQYF.

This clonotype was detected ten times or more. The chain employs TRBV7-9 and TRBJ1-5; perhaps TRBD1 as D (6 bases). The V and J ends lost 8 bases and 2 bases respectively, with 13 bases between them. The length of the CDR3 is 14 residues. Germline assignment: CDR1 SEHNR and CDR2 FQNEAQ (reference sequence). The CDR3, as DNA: TGTGCCAGCGGGGGCCAAGGGGGCAATCAGCCCCAGCATTTT. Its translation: CASGGQGGNQPQHF.

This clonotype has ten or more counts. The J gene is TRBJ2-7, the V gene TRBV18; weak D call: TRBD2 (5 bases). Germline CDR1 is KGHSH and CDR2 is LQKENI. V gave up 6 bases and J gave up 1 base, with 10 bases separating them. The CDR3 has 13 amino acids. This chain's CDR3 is CASSREVSYEQYF. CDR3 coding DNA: TGTGCCAGCTCCCGGGAAGTTTCCTACGAGCAGTACTTC.

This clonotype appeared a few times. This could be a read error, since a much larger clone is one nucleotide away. The CDR3 DNA reads TGTGCCAGTAGCAAACAGTTGCGGGGAAATGAGCAGCTCTTC. It encodes CASSKQLRGNEQLF. This chain joins TRBV19 and TRBJ2-1; D is perhaps TRBD2 (6 bases). The CDR3 contains 14 residues. Germline values: CDR1 LNHDA, CDR2 SQIVND (reference sequence).

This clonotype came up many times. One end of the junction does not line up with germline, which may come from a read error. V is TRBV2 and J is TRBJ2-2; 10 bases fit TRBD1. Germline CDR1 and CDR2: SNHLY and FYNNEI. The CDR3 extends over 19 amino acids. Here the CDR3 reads CASSLDTMTGGFNTGELFF. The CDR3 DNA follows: TGTGCCAGCAGCTTAGATACCATGACAGGGGGCTTTAACACCGGAGAGCTGTTTTTT.

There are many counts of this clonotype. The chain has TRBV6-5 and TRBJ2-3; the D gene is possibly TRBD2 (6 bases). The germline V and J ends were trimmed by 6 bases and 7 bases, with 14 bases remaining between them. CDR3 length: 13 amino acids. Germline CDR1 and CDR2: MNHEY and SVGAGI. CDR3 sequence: CASSGTSLYTQYF. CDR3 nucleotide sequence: TGTGCCAGCAGCGGGACTTCCCTTTATACGCAGTATTTT.

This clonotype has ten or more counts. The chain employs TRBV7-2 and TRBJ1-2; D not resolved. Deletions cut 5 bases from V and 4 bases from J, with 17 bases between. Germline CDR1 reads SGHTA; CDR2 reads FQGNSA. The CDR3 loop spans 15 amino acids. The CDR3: CASSPRSSQPYGYTF. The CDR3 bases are TGTGCCAGCAGCCCCCGGAGCAGCCAACCCTATGGCTACACCTTC.

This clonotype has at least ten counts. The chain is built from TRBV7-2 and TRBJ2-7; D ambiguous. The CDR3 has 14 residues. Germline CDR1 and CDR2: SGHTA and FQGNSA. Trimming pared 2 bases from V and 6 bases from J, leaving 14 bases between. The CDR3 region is CASSLSFETGEQYF. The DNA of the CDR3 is TGTGCCAGCAGCTTAAGTTTCGAGACCGGCGAGCAGTACTTC.

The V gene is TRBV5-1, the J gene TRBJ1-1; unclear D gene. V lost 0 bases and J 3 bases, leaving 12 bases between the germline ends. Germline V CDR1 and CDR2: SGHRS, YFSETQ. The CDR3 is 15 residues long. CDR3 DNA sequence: TGCGCCAGCAGCTTGGATCCGGTGGAGTACACTGAAGCTTTCTTT. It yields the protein CASSLDPVEYTEAFF.

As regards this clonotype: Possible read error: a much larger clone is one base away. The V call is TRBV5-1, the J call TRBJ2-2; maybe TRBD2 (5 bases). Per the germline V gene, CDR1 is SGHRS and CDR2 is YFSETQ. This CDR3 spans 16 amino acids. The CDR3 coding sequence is TGCGCCAGCAGCTTGGCCGGACGTAGAGCACTCGGGGATCTGTTTTTT. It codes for CASSLAGRRALGDLFF.

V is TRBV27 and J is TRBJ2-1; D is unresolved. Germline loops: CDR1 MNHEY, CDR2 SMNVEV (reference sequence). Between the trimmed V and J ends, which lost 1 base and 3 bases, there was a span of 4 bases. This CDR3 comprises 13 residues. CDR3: CASSLLVYNEQFF. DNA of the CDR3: TGTGCCAGCAGTTTATTGGTCTACAATGAGCAGTTCTTC.

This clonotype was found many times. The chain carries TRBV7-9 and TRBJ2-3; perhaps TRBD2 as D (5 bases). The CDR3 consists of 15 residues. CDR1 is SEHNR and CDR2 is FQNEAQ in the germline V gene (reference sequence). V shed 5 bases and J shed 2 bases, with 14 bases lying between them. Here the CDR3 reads CASSLLSGVTDTQYF. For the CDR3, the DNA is TGTGCCAGCAGCCTACTGAGCGGTGTCACAGATACGCAGTATTTT.

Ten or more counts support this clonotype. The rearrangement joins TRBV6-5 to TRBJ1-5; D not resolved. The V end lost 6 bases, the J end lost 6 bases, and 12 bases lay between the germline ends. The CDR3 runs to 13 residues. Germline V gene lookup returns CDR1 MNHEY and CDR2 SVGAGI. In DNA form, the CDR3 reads TGTGCCAGCAGCAGGTCTTTCGGTCAGCCCCAGCATTTT. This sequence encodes CASSRSFGQPQHF.

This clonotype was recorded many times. The DNA for the CDR3 is TGCAGTGCTAGAGATGGGCAGAACTATGGCTACACCTTC. Residues: CSARDGQNYGYTF. The chain employs TRBV20-1 and TRBJ1-2; D gene ambiguous. The CDR3 consists of 13 residues. V shed 0 bases and J shed 2 bases, with 7 bases lying between them. CDR1 and CDR2 from the germline V gene are DFQATT and SNEGSKA (reference sequence).

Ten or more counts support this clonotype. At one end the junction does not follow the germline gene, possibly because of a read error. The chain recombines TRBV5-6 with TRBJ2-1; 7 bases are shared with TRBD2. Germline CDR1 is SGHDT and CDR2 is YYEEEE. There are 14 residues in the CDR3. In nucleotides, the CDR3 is TGCGCCAGCAGCCCGGGAGGTGCCTACAATGAGCAGTTCTTC. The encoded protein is CASSPGGAYNEQFF.

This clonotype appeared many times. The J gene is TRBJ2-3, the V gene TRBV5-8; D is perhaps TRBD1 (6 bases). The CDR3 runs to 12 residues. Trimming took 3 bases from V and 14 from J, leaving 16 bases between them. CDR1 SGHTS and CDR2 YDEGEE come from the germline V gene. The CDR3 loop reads CASSSERGHPYF. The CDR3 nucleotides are TGTGCCAGCAGCTCGGAGAGGGGACATCCGTATTTT.

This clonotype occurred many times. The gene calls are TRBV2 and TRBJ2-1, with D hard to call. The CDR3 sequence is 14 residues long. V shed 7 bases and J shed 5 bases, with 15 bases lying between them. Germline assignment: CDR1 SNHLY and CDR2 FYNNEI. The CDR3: CASTQRSTHNEQFF. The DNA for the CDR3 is TGTGCCAGCACCCAGAGGTCCACACACAATGAGCAGTTCTTC.

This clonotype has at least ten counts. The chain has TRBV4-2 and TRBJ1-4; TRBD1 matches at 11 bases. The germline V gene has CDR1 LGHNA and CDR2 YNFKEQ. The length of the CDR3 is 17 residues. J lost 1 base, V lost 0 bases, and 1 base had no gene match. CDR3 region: CASSQDGTGGTNEKLFF. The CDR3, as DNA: TGTGCCAGCAGCCAAGATGGGACAGGGGGAACTAATGAAAAACTGTTTTTT.

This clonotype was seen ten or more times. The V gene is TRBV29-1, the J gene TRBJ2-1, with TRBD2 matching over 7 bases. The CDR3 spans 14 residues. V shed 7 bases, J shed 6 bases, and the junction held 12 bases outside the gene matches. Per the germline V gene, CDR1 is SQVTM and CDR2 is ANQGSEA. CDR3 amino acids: CSGRREQDSNEQFF. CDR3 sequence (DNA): TGCAGCGGGAGGCGGGAGCAAGATAGCAATGAGCAGTTCTTC.

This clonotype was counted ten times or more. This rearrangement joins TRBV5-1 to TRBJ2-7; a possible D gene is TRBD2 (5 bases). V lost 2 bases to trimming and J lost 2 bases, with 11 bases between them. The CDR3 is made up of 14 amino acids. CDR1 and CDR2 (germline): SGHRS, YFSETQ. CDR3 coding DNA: TGCGCCAGCAGCTTCAGGAGCGGAACCTACGAGCAGTACTTC. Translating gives CASSFRSGTYEQYF.

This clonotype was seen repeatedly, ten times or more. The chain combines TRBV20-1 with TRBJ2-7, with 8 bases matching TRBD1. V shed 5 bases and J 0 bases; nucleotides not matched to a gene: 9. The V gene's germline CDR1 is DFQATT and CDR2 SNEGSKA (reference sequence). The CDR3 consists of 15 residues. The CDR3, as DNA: TGCAGTGCTTCCCCTTCCGGACAGGGCTCCTACGAGCAGTACTTC. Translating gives CSASPSGQGSYEQYF.

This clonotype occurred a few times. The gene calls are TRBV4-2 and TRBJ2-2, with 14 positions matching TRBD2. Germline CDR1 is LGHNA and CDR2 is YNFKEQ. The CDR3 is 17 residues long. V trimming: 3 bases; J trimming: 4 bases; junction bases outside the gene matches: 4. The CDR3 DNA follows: TGTGCCAGCAGCCAGACTAGCGGGGGGGCCAGCACCGGGGAGCTGTTTTTT. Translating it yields CASSQTSGGASTGELFF.

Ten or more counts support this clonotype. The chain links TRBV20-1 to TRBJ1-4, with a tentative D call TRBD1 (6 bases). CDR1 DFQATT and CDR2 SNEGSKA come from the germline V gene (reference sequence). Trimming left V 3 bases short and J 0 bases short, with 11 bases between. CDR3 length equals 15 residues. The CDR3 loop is CSARTGQTTNEKLFF. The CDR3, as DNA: TGCAGTGCTAGGACCGGACAGACAACTAATGAAAAACTGTTTTTT.

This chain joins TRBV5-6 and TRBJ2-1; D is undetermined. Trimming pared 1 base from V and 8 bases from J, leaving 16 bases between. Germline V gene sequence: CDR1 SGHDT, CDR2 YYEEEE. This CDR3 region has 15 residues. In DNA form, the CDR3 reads TGTGCCAGCAGCTTGACGGGTGACACCGAGGATGAGCAGTTCTTC. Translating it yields CASSLTGDTEDEQFF.

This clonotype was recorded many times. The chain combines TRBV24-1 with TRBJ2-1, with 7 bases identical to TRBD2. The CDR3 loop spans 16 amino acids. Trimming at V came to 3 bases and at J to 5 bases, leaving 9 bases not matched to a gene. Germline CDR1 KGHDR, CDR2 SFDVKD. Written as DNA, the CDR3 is TGTGCCACCAGTGATCCTGGTCCCCGGGGGGACAATGAGCAGTTCTTC. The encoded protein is CATSDPGPRGDNEQFF.